A single sample gave rise to the 21 T cell receptor beta chains below, sequenced in a study of cytomegalovirus exposure and HLA in healthy donors. PCR primers comprised 60 Vbeta and 13 Jbeta primers. Data came from immunoSEQ multiplex PCR; TCRdb stores just in-frame clones and leaves some out. In the table there are around 100,000 clones, roughly 66% of which are singletons. Sequencing was carried out using PBMCs. These receptors all come from a woman in her twenties or thirties in good health and CMV-seronegative.

The chain employs TRBV5-1 and TRBJ1-1, with a weak D call TRBD1 (6 bases). The V gene lost 4 bases and the J gene lost 3 bases, with 19 bases spanning the gap. Germline CDR1 SGHRS, CDR2 YFSETQ. The CDR3 spans 16 residues. CDR3 nucleotides: TGCGCCAGCAGCGTACAGGGCGAAACGAGGTACACTGAAGCTTTCTTT. Protein product: CASSVQGETRYTEAFF.

The CDR3 sequence: CASSQHSGRREYWDFGYEQFF. The CDR3, as DNA: TGTGCCAGCAGCCAACATAGCGGCAGGAGAGAGTATTGGGACTTTGGCTATGAGCAGTTCTTC. The chain combines TRBV4-2 with TRBJ2-1; a possible D gene is TRBD2 (6 bases). Germline CDR1 and CDR2: LGHNA and YNFKEQ. There are 21 residues in the CDR3. The V gene lost 2 bases and the J gene lost 8 bases, with 34 bases spanning the gap.

This clone has a handful of counts. The chain is built from TRBV20-1 and TRBJ1-2; D not resolved. Germline CDR1 is DFQATT and CDR2 is SNEGSKA (reference sequence). The length of the CDR3 is 11 residues. The V end lost 5 bases, the J end lost 8 bases, and 12 bases lay between the germline ends. The CDR3 DNA sequence: TGCAGTGCTGCCCATGGGCCGGGCTACACCTTC. It translates to CSAAHGPGYTF.

The rearrangement links TRBV25-1 to TRBJ2-2; D may be TRBD1 (6 bases). Per germline, CDR1 MGHDK and CDR2 SYGVNS. CDR3 size: 17 residues. Trimming pared 1 base from V and 5 bases from J, leaving 17 bases between. The CDR3 protein is CASSELGQGYRTGELFF. CDR3 DNA: TGTGCCAGCAGTGAATTGGGGCAGGGGTATCGAACCGGGGAGCTGTTTTTT.

The chain uses TRBV15 and TRBJ2-1; D is perhaps TRBD1 (6 bases). V was clipped by 1 base and J by 4 bases, with 11 bases between them. Looked up from germline, CDR1 is LNHNV and CDR2 is YYDKDF (reference sequence). This CDR3 has 15 amino acids. The CDR3, as DNA: TGTGCCACCAGCAGAGGCAGGGGTTTATACAATGAGCAGTTCTTC. Its translation is CATSRGRGLYNEQFF.

This chain connects TRBV27 to TRBJ2-6, with D perhaps TRBD1 (5 bases). Deletions cut 5 bases from V and 1 base from J, with 15 bases between. Germline loops: CDR1 MNHEY, CDR2 SMNVEV (reference sequence). This CDR3 region has 17 residues. The CDR3 DNA sequence: TGTGCCAGCAGTCTAGGGGCCTTGCGGTCTGGGGCCAACGTCCTGACTTTC. Its protein is CASSLGALRSGANVLTF.

V usage is TRBV2 and J usage is TRBJ1-1; TRBD1 agrees at 7 bases. Per germline, CDR1 SNHLY and CDR2 FYNNEI. This CDR3 contains 13 residues. J gave up 1 base and V 6 bases, and 2 bases lay outside the gene matches. Here the CDR3 DNA reads TGTGCCAGCAGGTGGGACAGGAACACTGAAGCTTTCTTT. Residues: CASRWDRNTEAFF.

V gene TRBV11-1 combines with J gene TRBJ1-1; possibly TRBD1 for D (5 bases). The CDR3 is 12 residues long. Germline assignment: CDR1 SGHAT and CDR2 FQDESV (reference sequence). V lost 5 bases to trimming and J lost 6 bases, with 10 bases between them. The CDR3 is CASSRPTAEAFF. CDR3 DNA: TGTGCCAGCAGCCGACCGACAGCTGAAGCTTTCTTT.

This clone has a handful of counts. The rearrangement links TRBV9 to TRBJ2-7; the D gene is possibly TRBD2 (6 bases). Germline-derived CDR1 and CDR2 are SGDLS and YYNGEE. V lost 3 bases to trimming and J lost 2 bases, with 15 bases between them. The CDR3 spans 15 residues. In DNA, the CDR3 is TGTGCCAGCAGCGCCGGTGCTGCTAGCGCCTACGAGCAGTACTTC. This codes for CASSAGAASAYEQYF. The complete variable domain, with remaining parts taken from reference TRBV9 and TRBJ2-7, reads DSGVTQTPKHLITATGQRVTLRCSPRSGDLSVYWYQQSLDQGLQFLIQYYNGEERAKGNILERFSAQQFPDLHSELNLSSLELGDSALYFCASSAGAASAYEQYFGPGTRLTVT.

This clone has only a few counts. Other DNA sequences in this specimen translate into the identical CDR3. The rearrangement joins TRBV6-5 to TRBJ1-1; possibly TRBD1 for D (6 bases). The germline V and J ends were trimmed by 2 bases and 3 bases, with 10 bases remaining between them. Germline loops: CDR1 MNHEY, CDR2 SVGAGI. CDR3 size: 14 residues. The CDR3, as DNA: TGTGCCAGCAGTTACGGGCAGGGGCACACTGAAGCTTTCTTT. Translating it yields CASSYGQGHTEAFF.

The chain couples TRBV9 to TRBJ2-7, with D unresolved. This CDR3 is built from 16 residues. Per germline, CDR1 SGDLS and CDR2 YYNGEE. V was shortened by 4 bases and J by 2 bases, with 19 bases between the two germline ends. In DNA form, the CDR3 reads TGTGCCAGCAGCCATAGTAGACTCGCCGAGACCTACGAGCAGTACTTC. Amino acids: CASSHSRLAETYEQYF.

The chain has TRBV7-9 and TRBJ1-2; D remains ambiguous. The germline V gene has CDR1 SEHNR and CDR2 FQNEAQ (reference sequence). V was cut by 3 bases and J by 2 bases, with 10 bases left in between. The length of the CDR3 is 14 residues. The chain's CDR3 is CASSLTLTNYGYTF. The CDR3 region has the DNA TGTGCCAGCAGCTTGACACTCACCAACTATGGCTACACCTTC.

The chain recombines TRBV13 with TRBJ2-7; 11 bases line up with TRBD1. Germline trimming cut 6 bases from V and 4 bases from J; bases unmatched to any gene: 11. Germline V gene sequence: CDR1 PRHDT, CDR2 FYEKMQ (reference sequence). There are 16 residues in the CDR3. The CDR3 coding sequence is TGTGCCAGCAGTTCACGAACCGGGACAGGGGGTTACGAGCAGTACTTC. Translated, it gives CASSSRTGTGGYEQYF.

CDR3 in amino acids: CASSPLAGGSHEQYF. DNA of the CDR3: TGCGCCAGCAGCCCGCTAGCGGGAGGGAGCCACGAGCAGTACTTC. This sequence joins TRBV4-3 and TRBJ2-7; 12 nucleotides match TRBD2. The CDR3 runs 15 residues. Looked up from germline, CDR1 is LGHNA and CDR2 is YSLEER. Trimming removed 4 bases from V and 5 bases from J; junction bases left unmatched: 6.

V is TRBV5-4 and J is TRBJ2-1; tentatively, D is TRBD2 (5 bases). The V gene lost 0 bases and the J gene lost 1 base, with 11 bases spanning the gap. CDR3 length equals 16 residues. From germline, CDR1 is SGHNT and CDR2 YYREEE (reference sequence). Here the CDR3 reads CASSLAGRASYNEQFF. CDR3 DNA: TGTGCCAGCAGCTTGGCCGGGCGGGCATCCTACAATGAGCAGTTCTTC.

The J gene is TRBJ1-6, the V gene TRBV7-3; a possible D gene is TRBD1 (6 bases). V lost 1 base, J lost 7 bases, and 11 bases lay in between. The CDR3 runs 15 residues. From germline, CDR1 is SGHTA and CDR2 FQGTGA. The DNA for the CDR3 is TGTGCCAGCAGCTTAAGTTCTCAGGGGAATTCACCCCTCCACTTT. It yields the protein CASSLSSQGNSPLHF.

This clone appeared a single time. The rearrangement uses TRBV18 and TRBJ1-5; D remains unclear. This CDR3 is 14 amino acids long. V was pared by 6 bases and J by 5 bases, with 14 bases between. Germline CDR1 and CDR2: KGHSH and LQKENI. The CDR3 DNA follows: TGTGCCAGCTCCCAATACAGTACGGATCAGCCCCAGCATTTT. Protein product: CASSQYSTDQPQHF.

The genes are TRBV18 and TRBJ2-7; 8 nucleotides agree with TRBD1. The CDR3 extends over 15 amino acids. Germline CDR1 KGHSH, CDR2 LQKENI. V shed 6 bases, J shed 2 bases, and the junction held 9 bases outside the gene matches. The DNA of the CDR3 is TGTGCCAGCTCGCCCGGGACAGGTAAACCCTACGAGCAGTACTTC. It encodes CASSPGTGKPYEQYF.

The gene calls are TRBV9 and TRBJ2-2; TRBD2 might be the D (5 bases). Germline V gene sequence: CDR1 SGDLS, CDR2 YYNGEE. V was shortened by 0 bases and J by 0 bases, with 9 bases between the two germline ends. This CDR3 spans 16 amino acids. The CDR3 is CASSVGNSANTGELFF. Here the CDR3 DNA reads TGTGCCAGCAGCGTAGGTAATAGCGCGAACACCGGGGAGCTGTTTTTT.

The genes are TRBV6-6 and TRBJ1-1; possible D gene TRBD1, 6 bases. Trimming shortened V by 2 bases and J by 1 base, and 11 bases separated the two germline ends. CDR1 MNHNY and CDR2 SVGAGI come from the germline V gene (reference sequence). The CDR3 is 15 amino acids. The CDR3 DNA reads TGTGCCAGCAGTTACACCGGGACAAAGAACACTGAAGCTTTCTTT. It translates to CASSYTGTKNTEAFF.

The V gene is TRBV9, the J gene TRBJ1-2, with D hard to call. Trimming took off 0 bases at V and 0 bases at J, with 3 bases between the two ends. The CDR3 runs 13 residues. In germline, CDR1 is SGDLS, CDR2 YYNGEE. The chain's CDR3 is CASSVAANYGYTF. The CDR3 nucleotides read TGTGCCAGCAGCGTAGCCGCTAACTATGGCTACACCTTC.